This T cell receptor beta chain was identified during a study of blood T cell repertoires in COVID-19. Study in general: Some COVID-19 samples were acute and others convalescent; all came from the United States, Italy and Spain.

Losses at the gene ends were 3 bases for V and 3 bases for J; bases not matched to a gene: 4. The CDR3 spans 14 residues. Germline loops: CDR1 KGHSH, CDR2 LQKENI. Methods used by the authors: Reference gene primer amplification yielded estimated nucleated cell counts. Sequenced by immunoSEQ multiplex PCR; TCRdb stores in-frame clones only, minus some. V, J and clone size are taken as reported in that table, and D and trimming were inferred from the DNA itself. The data contain 40,000 to 60,000 clones, about 85% of them singletons. This chain links TRBV18 with TRBJ1-2; 7 bases map to TRBD1. The sequence derives from a human donor in a cohort sampled during active COVID-19. What was sequenced was peripheral blood. The CDR3 sequence: CASSPSGTDYGYTF. DNA of the CDR3: TGTGCCAGCTCACCCTCGGGGACAGACTATGGCTACACCTTC.